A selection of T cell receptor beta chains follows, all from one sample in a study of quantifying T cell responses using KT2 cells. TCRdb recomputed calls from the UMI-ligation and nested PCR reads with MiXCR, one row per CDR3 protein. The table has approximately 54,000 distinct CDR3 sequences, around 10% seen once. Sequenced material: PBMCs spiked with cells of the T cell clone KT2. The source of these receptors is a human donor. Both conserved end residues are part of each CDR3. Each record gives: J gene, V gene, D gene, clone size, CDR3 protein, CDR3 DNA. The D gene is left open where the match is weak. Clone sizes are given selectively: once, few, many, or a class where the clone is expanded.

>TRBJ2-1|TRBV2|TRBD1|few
CASSATGGGNEQFF
TGTGCCAGCAGTGCGACAGGGGGCGGAAATGAGCAGTTCTTC
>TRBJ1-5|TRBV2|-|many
CASSEARRDPDQPQHF
TGTGCCAGCAGTGAAGCGCGAAGAGACCCTGATCAGCCCCAGCATTTT
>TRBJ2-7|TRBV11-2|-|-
CASSPGGGTGRSYEQYF
TGTGCCAGCAGCCCCGGCGGGGGGACAGGGAGGTCCTACGAGCAGTACTTC
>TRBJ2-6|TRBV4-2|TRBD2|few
CASSQDDGGGAVGANVLTF
TGTGCCAGCAGCCAAGATGATGGCGGGGGGGCGGTCGGGGCCAACGTCCTGACTTTC
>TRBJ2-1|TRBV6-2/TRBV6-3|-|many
CASSYPSHEQFF
TGTGCCAGCAGTTACCCCTCGCATGAGCAGTTCTTC
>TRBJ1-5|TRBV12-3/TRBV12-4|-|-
CASSSGDYQPQHF
TGTGCCAGCAGTTCGGGGGACTATCAGCCCCAGCATTTT
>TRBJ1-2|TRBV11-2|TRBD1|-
CASSPDAGQGAWGYTF
TGTGCCAGCAGCCCAGATGCTGGACAGGGGGCCTGGGGCTACACCTTC
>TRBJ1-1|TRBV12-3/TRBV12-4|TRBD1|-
CASSSQGVRTEAFF
TGTGCCAGCAGCTCCCAGGGGGTAAGGACTGAAGCTTTCTTT
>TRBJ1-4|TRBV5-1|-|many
CASSRSGNGEKLFF
TGCGCCAGCAGCCGATCCGGAAACGGGGAAAAACTGTTTTTT
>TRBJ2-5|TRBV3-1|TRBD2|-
CASSPKAGGPPETQYF
TGTGCCAGCAGCCCCAAAGCGGGGGGGCCGCCGGAGACCCAGTACTTC
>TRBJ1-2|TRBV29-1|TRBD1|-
CSVEQGVWGYTF
TGCAGCGTGGAACAGGGGGTTTGGGGCTACACCTTC
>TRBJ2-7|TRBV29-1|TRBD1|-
CSVGDRVKEQYF
TGCAGCGTTGGGGACAGGGTGAAAGAGCAGTACTTC
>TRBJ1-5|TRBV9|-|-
CASSPGLNSNQPQHF
TGTGCCAGCAGCCCGGGGCTTAATAGCAATCAGCCCCAGCATTTT
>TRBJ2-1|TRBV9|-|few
CASSHQYNEQFF
TGTGCCAGCAGCCATCAGTACAATGAGCAGTTCTTC
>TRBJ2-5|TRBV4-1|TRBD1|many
CASSQPSRDRVETQYF
TGCGCCAGCAGCCAACCGTCCCGGGACAGGGTAGAGACCCAGTACTTC
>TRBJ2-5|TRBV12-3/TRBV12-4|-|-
CASSSGLQETQYF
TGTGCCAGCAGTTCCGGACTTCAAGAGACCCAGTACTTC
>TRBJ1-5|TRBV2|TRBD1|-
CASSPDRGNQPQHF
TGTGCCAGCAGCCCCGACAGGGGCAATCAGCCCCAGCATTTT
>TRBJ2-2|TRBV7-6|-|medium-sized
CASSFRRTGELFF
TGTGCCAGCAGCTTCAGACGCACCGGGGAGCTGTTTTTT
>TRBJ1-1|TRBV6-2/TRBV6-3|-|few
CASSYSSSYQFF
TGTGCCAGCAGTTACTCGTCGTCGTACCAGTTCTTT
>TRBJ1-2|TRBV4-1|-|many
CASSQGREGHLYGYTF
TGCGCCAGCAGCCAAGGGAGGGAGGGGCACCTCTATGGCTACACCTTC
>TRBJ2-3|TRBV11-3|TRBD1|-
CASSLGDRGVADTQYF
TGTGCCAGCAGCTTGGGGGACAGGGGAGTAGCAGATACGCAGTATTTT
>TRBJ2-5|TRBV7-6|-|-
CASSPRTRGETQYF
TGTGCCAGCAGCCCACGCACACGAGGGGAGACCCAGTACTTC
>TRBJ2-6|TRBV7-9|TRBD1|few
CASSATGTGSSGANVLTF
TGTGCCAGCAGCGCAACCGGGACAGGAAGCTCTGGGGCCAACGTCCTGACTTTC
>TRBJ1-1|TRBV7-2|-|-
CASSLQMNTEAFF
TGTGCCAGCAGCTTACAGATGAACACTGAAGCTTTCTTT
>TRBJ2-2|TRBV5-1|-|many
CASSLVDSGELFF
TGCGCCAGCAGCTTGGTGGATTCCGGGGAGCTGTTTTTT
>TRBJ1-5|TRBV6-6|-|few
CASSRGGGQPQHF
TGTGCCAGCAGTCGTGGGGGAGGGCAGCCCCAGCATTTT
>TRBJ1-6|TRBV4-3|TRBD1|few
CASSQDARQGAQSPLHF
TGCGCCAGCAGCCAAGATGCCCGACAGGGGGCACAATCACCCCTCCACTTT
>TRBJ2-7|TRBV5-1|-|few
CASSPGQTYEQYF
TGCGCCAGCAGCCCCGGACAGACCTACGAGCAGTACTTC
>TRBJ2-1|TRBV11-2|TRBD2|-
CASSSLAGGIEQFF
TGTGCCAGCAGCTCCCTAGCGGGAGGTATTGAGCAGTTCTTC
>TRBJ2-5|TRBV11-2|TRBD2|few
CASSFRTSQETQYF
TGTGCCAGCAGCTTTCGGACTAGTCAAGAGACCCAGTACTTC
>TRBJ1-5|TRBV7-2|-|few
CASSLGVDPNQPQHF
TGTGCCAGCAGCTTAGGGGTGGATCCTAATCAGCCCCAGCATTTT
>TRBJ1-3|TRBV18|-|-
CASSLQTGSGNTIYF
TGTGCCAGCTCACTACAGACGGGTTCTGGAAACACCATATATTTT
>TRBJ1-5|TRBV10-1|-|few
CASSDPKEDQPQHF
TGCGCCAGCAGTGACCCAAAAGAGGATCAGCCCCAGCATTTT
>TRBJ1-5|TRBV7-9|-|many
CASSTKSSLQPQHF
TGTGCCAGCAGCACTAAGTCCAGCCTTCAGCCCCAGCATTTT
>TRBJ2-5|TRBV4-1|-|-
CASSRALLETQYF
TGCGCCAGCAGTCGGGCCCTGCTAGAGACCCAGTACTTC
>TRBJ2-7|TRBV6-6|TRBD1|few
CATNYGSTGSMDEQYF
TGTGCCACCAACTATGGATCGACAGGGTCTATGGACGAGCAGTACTTC
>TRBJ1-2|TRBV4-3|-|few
CASSQEPGAVYGYTF
TGCGCCAGCAGCCAAGAACCGGGGGCGGTCTATGGCTACACCTTC
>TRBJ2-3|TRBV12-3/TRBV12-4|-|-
CASSSLLGRTDTQYF
TGTGCCAGCAGTTCACTTTTGGGTCGCACAGATACGCAGTATTTT
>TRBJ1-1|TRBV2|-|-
CASSNLRGDTEAFF
TGTGCCAGCAGTAACCTTAGAGGGGACACTGAAGCTTTCTTT
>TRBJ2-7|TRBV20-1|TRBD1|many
CSARDRIDEQYF
TGCAGTGCTCGGGACAGGATCGACGAGCAGTACTTC
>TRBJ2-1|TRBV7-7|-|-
CASSPDSNSYNEQFF
TGTGCTAGCAGCCCGGACTCAAACTCCTACAATGAGCAGTTCTTC
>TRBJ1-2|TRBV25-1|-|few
CASSEYGGTRDNGYTF
TGTGCCAGCAGTGAATATGGGGGAACCAGGGACAATGGCTACACCTTC
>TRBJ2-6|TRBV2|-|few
CASRTGTGANVLTF
TGTGCCAGCAGGACAGGTACTGGGGCCAACGTCCTGACTTTC
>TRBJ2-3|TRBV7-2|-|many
CASSLVAGTDTQYF
TGTGCCAGCAGCTTGGTAGCGGGCACAGATACGCAGTATTTT
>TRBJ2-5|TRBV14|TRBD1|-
CASSRSFRDRGETQYF
TGTGCCAGCAGCCGTTCCTTCCGGGACAGGGGAGAGACCCAGTACTTC
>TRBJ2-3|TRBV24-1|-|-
CATSDLSRFTDTQYF
TGTGCCACCAGTGATTTGTCCCGGTTTACAGATACGCAGTATTTT
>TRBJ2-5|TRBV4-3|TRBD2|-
CASSRVAGQETQYF
TGCGCCAGCAGCCGCGTAGCGGGTCAAGAGACCCAGTACTTC
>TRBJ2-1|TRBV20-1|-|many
CSARGGVETSQFF
TGCAGTGCTAGAGGAGGGGTTGAGACTAGTCAGTTCTTC
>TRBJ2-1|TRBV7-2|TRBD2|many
CASSLIAGDNNEQFF
TGTGCCAGCAGCTTAATAGCGGGTGATAACAATGAGCAGTTCTTC
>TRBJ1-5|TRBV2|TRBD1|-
CASSQQGMLFSQPQHF
TGTGCCAGCAGTCAACAGGGGATGCTTTTTAGTCAGCCCCAGCATTTT
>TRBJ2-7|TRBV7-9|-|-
CASSPEQTYEQYF
TGTGCCAGCAGTCCGGAACAGACCTACGAGCAGTACTTC
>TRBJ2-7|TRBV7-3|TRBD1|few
CASSLTGTGDEQYF
TGTGCCAGCAGTTTAACCGGGACAGGGGACGAGCAGTACTTC